This TCR beta chain was profiled in a study of blood T cell repertoires in COVID-19 (dated by TCRdb to the early 2020s). Some background on the complete study: Collaborator samples came from the United States, Italy and Spain and covered acute and convalescent phases of COVID-19. A de-identified subject ID, COVID-19 status, age in years and sex were almost always included in the sample metadata. The samples were drawn from two sources: the first 160 participants of the ongoing ImmuneRACE study, and some 1,300 subjects contributed by 6 global collaborators. HLA class I and class II types, where available, came from metadata supplied by the sample provider rather than from assay-based typing. A freely available public database, intended as a resource for researchers studying the immune response to SARS-CoV-2, is where the repertoires were released. Subjects who had been exposed to COVID-19, were actively infected with it, or had recovered from it provided the deeply sampled blood TCRbeta repertoires that made up the dataset. The material from the prospective study consisted of cDNA or gDNA derived from T cells, B-cell-depleted T cells, or PBMCs.

Participants in the prospective study were enrolled through a virtual design, were aged roughly 18 to 100 years, and lived in approximately 24 United States geographic areas. In the prospective study, cohorts were assigned on the basis of participant-reported clinical history obtained from a screening survey and a study questionnaire. Each participant in the prospective study had whole blood, serum and a nasopharyngeal or oropharyngeal swab collected by mobile phlebotomists. Additional blood draws and questionnaires over an approximately 2-month period could optionally be provided by prospective study participants. Before DNA extraction, blood samples from the prospective study were shipped at room temperature or frozen. Points on this clone: Its antigen is currently not known. No much larger clone is present one base from it, and per-base qualities are unavailable.

Via the germline V gene, CDR1 is MNHEY and CDR2 SVGAGI. The CDR3 contains 15 residues, cysteine and phenylalanine counted. Left in the record is the CDR3 DNA by itself, 45 bases read in frame from the first base. V ends up 4 bases short and J 10 bases short, with an unmatched junction base count of 14. The immunoSEQ Assay, a bias-controlled multiplex PCR, was used to amplify TCRbeta CDR3 regions from genomic DNA. The original methods were these. The number of nucleated cells in each sample was estimated from the amplification of reference gene primers within the assay. To quantify the absolute abundance of each unique TCRbeta CDR3 rearrangement, sequence reads were collapsed and filtered. Productive Simpson clonality was computed per sample as the square root of Simpson's diversity index over productive rearrangements. In its TCRdb copy, this immuneACCESS table keeps in-frame sequences only and misses some clones. Where compared with another copy, unresolved V genes explain less than half of these, and the others have no known cause. V, J and clone size are those of that table, while D and trimming were read from the DNA. The sample contains around 200,000 clones, 75% to 90% of them found a single time. The ten largest clonotypes hold 3% to 4.5% of the sample.

On the study overall, not on this receptor specifically: How much clinical and demographic metadata was included differed by source and by participant, and the metadata was provided uncurated.

The sequence was collected from a woman aged 40 to 55 with acute COVID-19. The sequence links TRBV6-5 to TRBJ1-2; 8 bases in between match TRBD1. Material: PBMCs or T cells enriched from blood (not recorded which). The sequence in DNA is TGTGCCAGCAGTTGGGGAGGACAGGGAAAGTCTGTCTACACCTTC. This encodes CASSWGGQGKSVYTF.